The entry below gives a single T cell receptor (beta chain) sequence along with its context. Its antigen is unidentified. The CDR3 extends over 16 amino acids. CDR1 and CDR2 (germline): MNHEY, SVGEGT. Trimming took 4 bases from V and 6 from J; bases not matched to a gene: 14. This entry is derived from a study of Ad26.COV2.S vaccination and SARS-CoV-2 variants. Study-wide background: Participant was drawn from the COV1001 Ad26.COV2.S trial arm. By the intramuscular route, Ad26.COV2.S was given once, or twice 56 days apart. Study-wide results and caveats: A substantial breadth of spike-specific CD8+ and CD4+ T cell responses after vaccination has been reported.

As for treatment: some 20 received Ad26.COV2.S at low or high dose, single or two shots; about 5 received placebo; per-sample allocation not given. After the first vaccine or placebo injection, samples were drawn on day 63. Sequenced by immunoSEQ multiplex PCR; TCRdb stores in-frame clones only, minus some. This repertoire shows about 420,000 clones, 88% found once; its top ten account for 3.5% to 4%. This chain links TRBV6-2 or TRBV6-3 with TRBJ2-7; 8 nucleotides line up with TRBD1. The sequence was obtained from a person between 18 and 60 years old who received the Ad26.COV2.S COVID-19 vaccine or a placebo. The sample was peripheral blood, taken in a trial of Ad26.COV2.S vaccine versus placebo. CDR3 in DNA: TGTGCCAGCAGTTCCGCTTTACGCGACAGGGGCGGCGAGCAGTACTTC. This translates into CASSSALRDRGGEQYF.